The TCR beta chain described here comes from a study of vaccination and CD4 T cells after COVID-19. As for the study in general: Under 10 convalescent patients had mild and one had severe PCR-confirmed SARS-CoV-2 disease.

Study results and caveats: Only after vaccination were a median about 90% of convalescents' reactive clones seen.

Treatment defined: roughly 10-day PBMC culture with coronavirus spike peptide pools or control peptides (ViraFEST assay). Antigen-specific T cells were expanded with peptide pools by ViraFEST, and TCRs were then sequenced. The germline gives CDR1 SGHAT, CDR2 FQNNGV. Between the trimmed V and J ends, which lost 3 bases and 14 bases, there was a span of 14 bases. The CDR3 runs to 13 residues. Notes on this clonotype: Antigen specificity is unknown.

The study sequenced cultured CD4+ T cell DNA using the Oncomine TCR Beta short-read assay. Extraction of genomic DNA was performed on cultured CD4+ T cells. MiXCR, run by TCRdb on the PCR reads, gives a single entry per CDR3 protein. The table shows 13,000 or so distinct CDR3 sequences, with around 52% occurring only once. This receptor was obtained from a human donor who had recovered from COVID-19. The genes are TRBV11-2 and TRBJ1-6; D not certain. The source material was CD4+ T cells from blood, cultured in vitro. CDR3 sequence: CASSFSQSRALHF. CDR3 in DNA: TGTGCCAGCAGCTTTAGTCAGTCGCGAGCCCTCCACTTT.